The rows below give T cell receptor beta chains drawn from one sample of a study of CD8+ T cells in alopecia areata. The repertoire was sequenced with immunoSEQ multiplex PCR; TCRdb's copy has only in-frame clones and lacks some. Altogether some 200,000 clones are present, 60% to 70% being singletons, with the ten largest covering around 3%. Source: CD4+ T cells sorted from blood, taken at week 4, from a patient treated with tofacitinib. These receptors came from a human donor with alopecia areata. Both conserved end residues are part of each CDR3. A D gene is named only where the DNA matches it firmly. A row's size may be missing; if present it is once, few, many or a size class.

>TRBJ1-1|NA|NA|TRBV20-1
TGCAGTGCTTGGGACAACACTGAAGCTTTCTTT
CSAWDNTEAFF
>TRBJ1-2|few|NA|TRBV29-1
TGCAGCGTTGCGGTCCCGGGGATCGGCTACACCTTC
CSVAVPGIGYTF
>TRBJ2-5|NA|TRBD2|TRBV5-6
TGTGCCAGCAGTTCCCCGGCGACTAGCGGAGAGACCCAGTACTTC
CASSSPATSGETQYF
>TRBJ2-4|NA|TRBD2|TRBV19
TGTGCCAGTAGTATCCCGGGGGGAGCCAAAAACATTCAGTACTTC
CASSIPGGAKNIQYF
>TRBJ2-7|NA|NA|TRBV10-3
TGTGCCATCATGACAGTGAGCTCCTACGAGCAGTACTTC
CAIMTVSSYEQYF
>TRBJ2-5|NA|TRBD1|TRBV6-5
TGTGCCAGCAGGGCCGCCGACAGGGTAAAAGAGACCCAGTACTTC
CASRAADRVKETQYF
>TRBJ2-2|NA|NA|TRBV10-3
TGTGCCATCAGTGGGACAGAAGCCGGGGAGCTGTTTTTT
CAISGTEAGELFF
>TRBJ2-6|NA|NA|TRBV27
TGTGCCAGCAGTTCAGAAAGCAAGGGGCCAGTGTTCTCTGGGGCCAACGTCCTGACTTTC
CASSSESKGPVFSGANVLTF
>TRBJ2-5|NA|NA|TRBV5-1
TGCGCCAGCAGCTTGGCCCGTGGGGCAGAGACCCAGTACTTC
CASSLARGAETQYF
>TRBJ1-1|once|NA|TRBV29-1
TGCAGCGGTACCGACAGACTGAACACTGAAGCTTTCTTT
CSGTDRLNTEAFF
>TRBJ2-7|many|TRBD1|TRBV10-3
TGTGCCATCAGTGAGTCAGGGACAGGGGCCTACGAGCAGTACTTC
CAISESGTGAYEQYF
>TRBJ1-4|NA|NA|TRBV19
TGTGCCAGTAGTTCACAGGCAACTAATGAAAAACTGTTTTTT
CASSSQATNEKLFF
>TRBJ2-1|once|TRBD2|TRBV7-2
TGTGCCAGCAGCTCCAAGGGCGGGGGGTACAATGAGCAGTTCTTC
CASSSKGGGYNEQFF
>TRBJ2-1|NA|TRBD2|TRBV28
TGTGCCAGTCAATCTAGCGGGGGGAGCAATGAGCAGTTCTTC
CASQSSGGSNEQFF
>TRBJ2-1|NA|TRBD2|TRBV4-1
TGCGCCAGCAGCCCATGGGGGGGGGTTGACTACAATGAGCAGTTCTTC
CASSPWGGVDYNEQFF
>TRBJ1-1|NA|NA|TRBV30
TGTGCCTGGAGTCCCCGGGGGGAAGCTTTCTTT
CAWSPRGEAFF
>TRBJ1-3|few|NA|TRBV6-5
TGTGCCAGCAGTTATACTGTTCGGACAACTGGAAACACCATATATTTT
CASSYTVRTTGNTIYF
>TRBJ1-5|NA|NA|TRBV6-6
TGTGCCAGCAGCCAGGAGCGATGGCCCCAGCATTTT
CASSQERWPQHF
>TRBJ1-2|once|TRBD1|TRBV27
TGTGCCAGCAGTCCATCGACAGGGGGGTATGGCTACACCTTC
CASSPSTGGYGYTF
>TRBJ2-6|NA|NA|TRBV19
TGTGCCAGTACCCCCCTGGGGGTAGGTGGGGCCAACGTCCTGACTTTC
CASTPLGVGGANVLTF
>TRBJ1-2|few|NA|TRBV29-1
TGCAGCGTTCCCTCGCGGGAGACTAACTATGGCTACACCTTC
CSVPSRETNYGYTF
>TRBJ1-4|NA|NA|TRBV4-1
TGCGCCAGCAGCCAAGATTGGACTGCAACTAATGAAAAACTGTTTTTT
CASSQDWTATNEKLFF
>TRBJ2-2|NA|NA|TRBV7-2
TGTGCCAGCAGCTTAGTGGCCCTGCGGACAGCAAACACCGGGGAGCTGTTTTTT
CASSLVALRTANTGELFF
>TRBJ2-1|NA|TRBD2|TRBV30
TGTGCCTGGAGCGGACCGGTAGCGGGAGAGCAGTTCTTC
CAWSGPVAGEQFF
>TRBJ1-2|NA|NA|TRBV19
TGTGCCAGTAGTATAGATCGGGATCGGTCAAGAACCTTC
CASSIDRDRSRTF
>TRBJ2-7|NA|TRBD1|TRBV7-9
TGTGCCAGCGGACAGGGGAGCTCCTACGAGCAGTACTTC
CASGQGSSYEQYF
>TRBJ2-1|NA|TRBD2|TRBV5-1
TGCGCCAGCAGCTCCCGGACTAGCGGGGCGGTCGGTGAGCAGTTCTTC
CASSSRTSGAVGEQFF
>TRBJ1-2|NA|NA|TRBV30
TGTGCCTGGTGGGCAGAAGGAGCCAAAGGAGGCTACACCTTC
CAWWAEGAKGGYTF
>TRBJ1-2|NA|NA|TRBV28
TGTGCCAGCAGTCCTTCTATGGGGGGTATAACCTTC
CASSPSMGGITF
>TRBJ2-7|NA|NA|TRBV30
TGTGCCTGGAGAGGGCCATACGGCCCCCACGAGCAGTACTTC
CAWRGPYGPHEQYF
>TRBJ2-7|NA|NA|TRBV7-2
TGTGCCAGCAGCTCTGCGAGCGAGCAGTACTTC
CASSSASEQYF
>TRBJ2-1|NA|NA|TRBV13
TGTGCCAGCAGCCTGAGGGGTGAGCAGTTCTTC
CASSLRGEQFF
>TRBJ2-7|few|NA|TRBV19
TGTGCCAGTAGTATTGGGGCCGGGACACACTCCTACGAGCAGTACTTC
CASSIGAGTHSYEQYF
>TRBJ2-5|few|NA|TRBV4-1
TGCGCCAGCAGCCATAACAGCGGCCAAGAGACCCAGTACTTC
CASSHNSGQETQYF
>TRBJ2-7|NA|NA|TRBV25-1
TGTGCCAGCAGTCAAGGAGGGTTCGAGCAGTACTTC
CASSQGGFEQYF
>TRBJ1-2|NA|NA|TRBV7-2
TGTGCCAGCAGCTTAGCGTCCCAGGGGAATGGCTACACCTTC
CASSLASQGNGYTF
>TRBJ2-1|few|NA|TRBV19
TGTGCCAGTTCGAAACAGGGCAATGAGCAGTTCTTC
CASSKQGNEQFF
>TRBJ2-5|few|NA|TRBV7-2
TGTGCCAGCAGCCGGGACTTCCAAGAGACCCAGTACTTC
CASSRDFQETQYF
>TRBJ2-7|NA|NA|TRBV7-7
TGTGCTAGCAGCTCGAACAGGGCGGGCGAGCAGTACTTC
CASSSNRAGEQYF
>TRBJ1-6|NA|NA|TRBV9
TGTGCCAGCAGCGTCAATAGTTCACCCCTCCACTTT
CASSVNSSPLHF